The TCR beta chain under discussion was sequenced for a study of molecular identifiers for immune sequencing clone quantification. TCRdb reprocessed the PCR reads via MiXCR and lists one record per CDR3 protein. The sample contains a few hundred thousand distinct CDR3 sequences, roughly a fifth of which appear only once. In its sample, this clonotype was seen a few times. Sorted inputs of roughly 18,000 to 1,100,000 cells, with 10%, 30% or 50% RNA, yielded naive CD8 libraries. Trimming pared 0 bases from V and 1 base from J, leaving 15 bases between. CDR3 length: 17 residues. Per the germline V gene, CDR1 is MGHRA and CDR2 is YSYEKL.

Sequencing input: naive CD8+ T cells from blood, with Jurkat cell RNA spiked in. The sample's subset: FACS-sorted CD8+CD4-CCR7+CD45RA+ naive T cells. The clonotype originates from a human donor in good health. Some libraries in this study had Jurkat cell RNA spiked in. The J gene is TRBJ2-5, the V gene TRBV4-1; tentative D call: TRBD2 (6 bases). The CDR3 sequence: CASSQDRVSGFQETQYF. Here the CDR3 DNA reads TGCGCCAGCAGCCAAGATCGAGTTAGCGGATTCCAAGAGACCCAGTACTTC.